A selection of T cell receptor beta chains follows, all from one sample in a study of cytomegalovirus exposure and HLA in healthy donors. The data were produced by immunoSEQ multiplex PCR, yet TCRdb's version contains in-frame clones alone and is incomplete. Of about 160,000 clones in the sample, roughly 72% are singletons; the top ten hold 7% to 7.5%. What was sequenced was PBMCs. The receptor source for this set is a man in his forties or fifties in good health and CMV-seropositive. Both conserved end residues are part of each CDR3. A D gene is named only where the DNA matches it firmly. Clone size, where shown, is once, few, many, or a class for clones that have expanded.

TRBV7-2	.	TRBD1	TRBJ1-5	TGTGCCAGCAGCCCCGACAGGGGCAATCAGCCCCAGCATTTT	CASSPDRGNQPQHF
TRBV5-1	.	TRBD1	TRBJ2-7	TGCGCCAGCAGCCTCGCCCGGGGACAGGAGCCCTACGAGCAGTACTTC	CASSLARGQEPYEQYF
TRBV19	.	.	TRBJ2-7	TGTGCCAGTAGTCCCCGTCCACTCGTGGAGCAGTACTTC	CASSPRPLVEQYF
TRBV30	few	TRBD1	TRBJ1-1	TGTGCCTGGAGTGTACGGACAGGACTGAACACTGAAGCTTTCTTT	CAWSVRTGLNTEAFF
TRBV7-8	few	.	TRBJ2-7	TGTGCCAGCAGCCCCACGGGAGTCGGCTACGAGCAGTACTTC	CASSPTGVGYEQYF
TRBV5-6	.	TRBD1	TRBJ2-7	TGTGCCAGCAGCCCGATGGGACAGAACTTCTACGAGCAGTACTTC	CASSPMGQNFYEQYF
TRBV7-8	once	.	TRBJ2-7	TGTGCCAGCAGCGTCACGGGGATCTACGAGCAGTACTTC	CASSVTGIYEQYF
TRBV6-5	.	.	TRBJ1-6	TGTGCCAGCAGTGTACAGGGTTCTGGCAATTCACCCCTCCACTTT	CASSVQGSGNSPLHF
TRBV5-4	.	TRBD1	TRBJ1-2	TGTGCCAGCAGCTTGGCTGACAGGGAACGCGGCTACACCTTC	CASSLADRERGYTF
TRBV30	.	TRBD1	TRBJ1-5	TGTGCCTCCAGACAGGGGAGTCAGCCCCAGCATTTT	CASRQGSQPQHF
TRBV29-1	few	TRBD1	TRBJ1-1	TGCAGCGTTGAGAAGGGGGCAAAGACTGAAGCTTTCTTT	CSVEKGAKTEAFF
TRBV11-3	few	.	TRBJ1-1	TGTGCCAGCAGCCCGGACAGCGGCACTGAAGCTTTCTTT	CASSPDSGTEAFF
TRBV5-4	.	TRBD1	TRBJ2-1	TGTGCCAGCAGCCAAGAGTGGGCAGGGGGCAATGAGCAGTTCTTC	CASSQEWAGGNEQFF
TRBV7-2	.	.	TRBJ1-1	TGTGCCAGCAGCACCCGGTGGGGGACATCTCGGGTCTTT	CASSTRWGTSRVF
TRBV7-8	.	TRBD1	TRBJ2-7	TGTGCCAGCAGCTTCGACAGGGGGCTGGCCGAGCAGTACTTC	CASSFDRGLAEQYF
TRBV19	.	.	TRBJ1-4	TGTGCCAGTAGTATAGGTGGAGCAGCCGCTAATGAAAAACTGTTTTTT	CASSIGGAAANEKLFF
TRBV7-9	few	.	TRBJ1-3	TGTGCCAGCAGCTTAGCAGGGGTGGGAAACACCATATATTTT	CASSLAGVGNTIYF
TRBV5-6	few	TRBD2	TRBJ2-1	TGTGCCAGCAGCTTTGGGACTAGCGGGGTAAACAATGAGCAGTTCTTC	CASSFGTSGVNNEQFF
TRBV7-2	.	TRBD2	TRBJ2-2	TGTGCCAGCAGCTTAGCTAGCGGGGGGGCCACCGGGGAGCTGTTTTTT	CASSLASGGATGELFF
TRBV9	.	TRBD2	TRBJ2-5	TGTGCCAGCAGCGTAGTGGCTAGCGGGTCGGAGACCCAGTACTTC	CASSVVASGSETQYF
TRBV2	.	TRBD1	TRBJ1-1	TGTGCCAGCAGAGAAAGATGGCAGGGGGAGGACACTGAAGCTTTCTTT	CASRERWQGEDTEAFF
TRBV5-1	few	TRBD1	TRBJ2-5	TGCGCCAGCAGCTCTCCGGGGACAGCCGTCGGTTTGGCCCAGTACTTC	CASSSPGTAVGLAQYF
TRBV30	.	TRBD1	TRBJ2-5	TGTGCCTGGAGGGGGACAGGGCAAGAGACCCAGTACTTC	CAWRGTGQETQYF
TRBV7-9	.	TRBD1	TRBJ2-5	TGTGCCAGCAGCCCTGGGACAGCGCAAGAGACCCAGTACTTC	CASSPGTAQETQYF
TRBV5-4	.	.	TRBJ2-5	TGTGCCAGCAGCTTGGTTTCCCCGGAGGGGACCCAGTACTTC	CASSLVSPEGTQYF
TRBV19	.	TRBD1	TRBJ1-1	TGTGCCAGTAGTTCCCGGACAGGGAGGTTGCGGGGTGAAGCTTTCTTT	CASSSRTGRLRGEAFF
TRBV15	.	TRBD1	TRBJ1-1	TGTGCCACCAGCAGAACCCCGACAGGGGCGATCGCTGAAGCTTTCTTT	CATSRTPTGAIAEAFF
TRBV15	.	.	TRBJ2-2	TGTGCCACGGGGAGGCCGCTAGTAGGAGGGGAGCTGCTTTTT	CATGRPLVGGELLF
TRBV2	.	.	TRBJ1-2	TGTGCCAGCAGTGCTGGCAGGGCTGGCTACACCTTC	CASSAGRAGYTF
TRBV9	.	.	TRBJ2-3	TGTGCCAGCAGCGTAGGGCACATTAGCACAGATACGCAGTATTTT	CASSVGHISTDTQYF
TRBV19	.	.	TRBJ1-5	TGTGCCAGTAGTTTCGAGGGAATTTTTAGCAATCAGCCCCAGCATTTT	CASSFEGIFSNQPQHF
TRBV21-1	.	.	TRBJ2-2	TGTGCCAGCAGCCTTGCCGGGACTAGCGGGGGGGCCGACACCGGGGAGCTGTTTTTT	CASSLAGTSGGADTGELFF
TRBV6-5	.	.	TRBJ1-1	TGTGCCAGCAGTAAACACCGGGACAAAGGCGCTGAAGCTTTCTTT	CASSKHRDKGAEAFF
TRBV5-6	.	.	TRBJ1-6	TGTGCCAGCAACTACAGGGTGGGCAATTCACCCCTCCACTTT	CASNYRVGNSPLHF
TRBV30	.	TRBD1	TRBJ2-2	TGTGCCTGGTCGAAAGGACAGGGCTACGCCGGGGAGCTGTTTTTT	CAWSKGQGYAGELFF
TRBV2	once	TRBD1	TRBJ1-1	TGTGCCAGGCAACAGGGGGGGAACACTGAAGCTTTCTTT	CARQQGGNTEAFF
TRBV7-8	once	TRBD1	TRBJ1-2	TGTGCCAGCAGCTTACGACGGACAGGGGGTTATGGCTACACCTTC	CASSLRRTGGYGYTF
TRBV10-3	.	TRBD1	TRBJ2-7	TGTGCCATCAGGTTAGGACAGGGGGCAATCAACGAGCAGTACTTC	CAIRLGQGAINEQYF
TRBV27	.	.	TRBJ2-5	TGTGCCAGCAGTCCCCCCGTCGGGACCCAGTACTTC	CASSPPVGTQYF
TRBV6-6	.	TRBD1	TRBJ2-2	TGTGCCAGCAGTTACGGGGACAGTCCCACCGGGGAGCTGTTTTTT	CASSYGDSPTGELFF
TRBV7-2	.	.	TRBJ1-2	TGTGCCAGCAGCTTAGGCCAGGGACTTGGCTACACCTTC	CASSLGQGLGYTF
TRBV4-1	.	TRBD1	TRBJ1-6	TGCGCCAGCAGCCACACCGGGACAGTTTTCTCCTATAATTCACCCCTCCACTTT	CASSHTGTVFSYNSPLHF
TRBV7-9	.	.	TRBJ1-1	TGTGCCAGCAGCCCCCATAACACTGAAGCTTTCTTT	CASSPHNTEAFF
TRBV6-5	few	.	TRBJ1-5	TGTGCCAGCAGTTACTCCTACAATCAGCCCCAGCATTTT	CASSYSYNQPQHF
TRBV7-2	.	.	TRBJ2-2	TGTGCCAGCCGCGGACACCCGAACACCGGGGAGCTGTTTTTT	CASRGHPNTGELFF
TRBV14	few	.	TRBJ1-6	TGTGCCAGCAGCCAAGTTGGATTGGGAGGAGGATCACCCCTCCACTTT	CASSQVGLGGGSPLHF
TRBV7-2	few	TRBD1	TRBJ2-7	TGTGCCAGCAGCTTACCACTGACAGGGTCCTACGAGCAGTACTTC	CASSLPLTGSYEQYF
TRBV6-1	once	.	TRBJ2-3	TGTGCCAGCAGTGAAGGGGCAGGCTTTAGCACAGATACGCAGTATTTT	CASSEGAGFSTDTQYF
TRBV19	.	TRBD1	TRBJ1-3	TGTGCCAGTAGTCCGGACAGGAGCTCTGGAAACACCATATATTTT	CASSPDRSSGNTIYF
TRBV19	once	.	TRBJ1-3	TGTGCCAGTACGACTCCGGGACTCGGAAACACCATATATTTT	CASTTPGLGNTIYF